The 23 T cell receptor beta chains listed next were all sequenced from one sample in a study of Graves' ophthalmopathy and Graves' hyperthyroidism. Investigators amplified TCR beta CDR3 regions from RNA transcripts. HTBI primers were used in a first-round RT-PCR, which preceded a second-round multiplex PCR. TCRdb reanalysed the multiplex PCR reads using MiXCR and keeps one entry per CDR3 protein. The sample holds roughly 50,000 distinct CDR3 sequences, around half seen once. The sample comprised peripheral blood. The receptor source for this set is an adult man with Graves' ophthalmopathy.

This clonotype showed up many times. The chain joins TRBV5-4 to TRBJ2-7; no clear D gene. Germline CDR1 is SGHNT and CDR2 is YYREEE (reference sequence). The CDR3 runs to 15 residues. V gave up 0 bases and J gave up 2 bases, with 12 bases separating them. The CDR3 bases are TGTGCCAGCAGCTTGGCCGGCGGACCGACCTACGAGCAGTACTTC. Encoded protein: CASSLAGGPTYEQYF.

This clonotype appeared many times. V is TRBV7-3 and J is TRBJ1-1, with D hard to call. The CDR3 is 13 residues long. Per germline, CDR1 SGHTA and CDR2 FQGTGA. V shed 5 bases and J shed 7 bases, with 14 bases lying between them. The CDR3 nucleotides are TGTGCCAGCAGCCCTAAGGGAGAACTTGAAGCTTTCTTT. Its translation: CASSPKGELEAFF.

This clonotype was recorded at least ten times. Its ends do not fully match the called genes, so a read error is possible. The rearrangement uses TRBV7-7 and TRBJ2-6; TRBD1 agrees at 8 bases. This CDR3 region has 16 residues. Germline V gene data show CDR1 as SSHAT and CDR2 as FNYEAQ (reference sequence). The CDR3 nucleotides read TGTGCTAGCAGCTCCGGACAGGGAAGTGGGGCCAACGTCCTGACTTTC. Encoded protein: CASSSGQGSGANVLTF. Complete variable domain (other parts from reference TRBV7-7 and TRBJ2-6): GAGVSQSPRYKVTKRGQDVTLRCDPISSHATLYWYQQALGQGPEFLTYFNYEAQPDKSGLPSDRFSAERPEGSISTLTIQRTEQRDSAMYRCASSSGQGSGANVLTFGAGSRLTVL.

V gene TRBV6-5 combines with J gene TRBJ2-5; the match to TRBD1 covers 10 bases. The CDR3 consists of 16 residues. Per the germline V gene, CDR1 is MNHEY and CDR2 is SVGAGI. V lost 2 bases and J lost 5; bases outside the gene matches: 8. CDR3 DNA: TGTGCCAGCAGTTACACGGGACAGGGGATCTTGGAGACCCAGTACTTC. Its protein is CASSYTGQGILETQYF.

In its sample, this clonotype was seen many times. The chain has TRBV10-3 and TRBJ2-1; 9 nucleotides match TRBD1. The V segment lost 7 bases and the J segment 3 bases; nucleotides outside the gene matches: 4. This CDR3 region has 14 residues. Germline CDR1 is ENHRY and CDR2 is SYGVKD. The CDR3 here is CAITPDRGYNEQFF. In DNA, the CDR3 is TGTGCCATCACCCCGGACAGGGGCTACAATGAGCAGTTCTTC.

This clonotype was observed at least ten times. The chain combines TRBV13 with TRBJ1-1; 7 nucleotides align to TRBD1. Germline CDR1 and CDR2: PRHDT and FYEKMQ (reference sequence). The V gene end was trimmed by 4 bases and the J gene end by 2 bases; junction bases not matched to a gene: 4. The CDR3 has 14 residues. In DNA, the CDR3 is TGTGCCAGCAGCTCCGACAGGGCCAACACTGAAGCTTTCTTT. Translating it yields CASSSDRANTEAFF.

The rearrangement links TRBV4-1 to TRBJ2-5; the D is unclear. V dropped 0 bases and J dropped 3 bases, with 5 bases sitting between them. In germline, CDR1 is MGHRA, CDR2 YSYEKL. This CDR3 comprises 13 residues. The CDR3: CASSQDLKETQYF. The DNA for the CDR3 is TGCGCCAGCAGCCAAGATTTAAAAGAGACCCAGTACTTC.

Points on this clonotype: At one end, the junction sequence differs from germline, possibly due to a read error. The chain carries TRBV2 and TRBJ2-1, with TRBD2 as a possible D gene (5 bases). Germline V gives CDR1 SNHLY, CDR2 FYNNEI. This CDR3 region has 17 residues. CDR3 in amino acids: CASSQSDDGLSYNEQFF. The CDR3 DNA reads TGCGCCAGCAGCCAGAGCGATGACGGACTCTCCTACAATGAGCAGTTCTTC.

This clonotype was found once. The rearrangement joins TRBV9 to TRBJ1-2; D unclear. The CDR3 has 13 residues. The germline gives CDR1 SGDLS, CDR2 YYNGEE. The V gene lost 5 bases and the J gene lost 8 bases, with 16 bases spanning the gap. CDR3 sequence (DNA): TGTGCCAGCAGTGGCTTACTAGCGGGGGGCTACACCTTC. Translation gives CASSGLLAGGYTF.

Only one count was recorded for this clonotype. Likely a read error: the CDR3 ends without its conserved phenylalanine or tryptophan. Because the CDR3's place on the DNA is in doubt, the DNA is left out and the CDR3 is given as listed by TCRdb. V gene TRBV5-6 combines with J gene TRBJ1-5; the table calls TRBD1, which could not be checked here. The CDR3 spans 10 amino acids, including both terminal residues. Germline CDR1 reads SGHDT; CDR2 reads YYEEEE. The CDR3 reads CASSLGQGAI.

The chain links TRBV20-1 to TRBJ2-1; D remains ambiguous. V lost 3 bases and J lost 4, with 7 bases in between. The germline V gene encodes CDR1 DFQATT and CDR2 SNEGSKA (reference sequence). The CDR3 contains 12 residues. The CDR3 reads CSASPLYNEQFF. In DNA, the CDR3 is TGCAGTGCTAGCCCCTTATACAATGAGCAGTTCTTC.

The rearrangement uses TRBV2 and TRBJ1-2; D unresolved. This CDR3 has 12 residues. Germline-derived CDR1 and CDR2 are SNHLY and FYNNEI. Between the trimmed V and J ends, which lost 5 bases and 8 bases, there was a span of 12 bases. CDR3 residues: CASSFQTGGYTF. The CDR3 nucleotides read TGTGCCAGCAGTTTTCAAACGGGGGGCTACACCTTC.

This rearrangement joins TRBV6-1 to TRBJ1-6; D is unresolved. This CDR3 contains 11 residues. Trimming left V 6 bases short and J 7 bases short, with 4 bases between. Per the germline V gene, CDR1 is MNHNS and CDR2 is SASEGT. CDR3 DNA sequence: TGTGCCAGCAGAGGCAATTCACCCCTCCACTTT. Protein product: CASRGNSPLHF.

As to this clonotype: The CDR3 carries no conserved terminal phenylalanine or tryptophan, so it likely arises from a read error. The DNA is omitted, as the CDR3 cannot be located on it reliably, and the CDR3 follows TCRdb's listing. The chain recombines TRBV7-8 with TRBJ1-1. Counting both end residues, the CDR3 totals 13 amino acids. Germline V lookup: CDR1 SGHVS, CDR2 FQNEAQ. The CDR3 here is CASSPRVGGEASL.

Concerning this clonotype itself: A junction boundary mismatches the germline segment, possibly from a read error. The chain couples TRBV5-6 to TRBJ1-2, with 8 nucleotides matching TRBD1. CDR1 and CDR2 (germline): SGHDT, YYEEEE. CDR3 length: 13 amino acids. CDR3 coding DNA: TGTGCCAGCAGTCCAGGGACAGGCTATAGCTACACCTTC. This translates into CASSPGTGYSYTF.

This clonotype is categorized as medium-sized (0.01 to 0.1%). The rearrangement joins TRBV10-2 to TRBJ1-1; TRBD1 matches 9 bases. In germline, CDR1 is WSHSY, CDR2 SAAADI. V was clipped by 6 bases and J by 3 bases; unmatched bases: 2. The CDR3 totals 13 residues. In DNA form, the CDR3 reads TGCGCCAGCAGAGGGGACAGGGACACTGAAGCTTTCTTT. The encoded protein is CASRGDRDTEAFF.

Ten or more counts support this clonotype. V gene TRBV12-3 or TRBV12-4 combines with J gene TRBJ1-3; D ambiguous. V was trimmed by 5 bases and J by 4 bases, leaving 3 bases between them. The CDR3 extends over 11 amino acids. The CDR3 loop is CASSNGNTIYF. CDR3 sequence (DNA): TGTGCCAGCAGTAACGGAAACACCATATATTTT.

This clonotype was seen just once. The chain combines TRBV29-1 with TRBJ2-5; maybe TRBD1 (6 bases). Looked up from germline, CDR1 is SQVTM and CDR2 is ANQGSEA. The CDR3 is made up of 14 amino acids. The CDR3 region has the DNA TGCCAGCAGTCAAAACAGGGTCGGCAAGAGACCCAGTACTTC. Translated: CQQSKQGRQETQYF. The variable domain in full, with the rest retrieved from reference TRBV29-1 and TRBJ2-5, is SAVISQKPSRDICQRGTSLTIQCQVDSQVTMMFWYRQQPGQSLTLIATANQGSEATYESGFVIDKFPISRPNLTFSTLTVSNMSPEDSSIYLCQQSKQGRQETQYFGPGTRLLVL.

This clonotype was detected ten times or more. V gene TRBV15 combines with J gene TRBJ2-7, with D hard to call. This CDR3 has 12 residues. V was pared by 3 bases and J by 5 bases, with 8 bases between. The germline V gene encodes CDR1 LNHNV and CDR2 YYDKDF (reference sequence). Here the CDR3 reads CATSSFENEQYF. The CDR3 nucleotides read TGTGCCACCAGCAGTTTCGAGAACGAGCAGTACTTC.

With respect to this clonotype: A read error may produce the germline difference seen at one junction end. The rearrangement joins TRBV11-1 to TRBJ2-3; D may be TRBD2 (6 bases). CDR3 length: 15 residues. Germline-derived CDR1 and CDR2 are SGHAT and FQDESV (reference sequence). The CDR3 coding sequence is TGTGTCAGCAGCTTCGGGGGAGTAAGGACAGATACGCAGTATTTT. It yields the protein CVSSFGGVRTDTQYF.

The J gene is TRBJ2-2, the V gene TRBV5-4; D possibly corresponds to TRBD2 (6 bases). V lost 0 bases and J lost 7, with 13 bases in between. In germline, CDR1 is SGHNT, CDR2 YYREEE (reference sequence). The CDR3 spans 15 residues. The DNA for the CDR3 is TGTGCCAGCAGCTTGGCACCGGGAGAGGTCGGGGAGCTGTTTTTT. Residues: CASSLAPGEVGELFF.

J is TRBJ1-4 and V is TRBV5-1, with D uncertain. Germline CDR1 reads SGHRS; CDR2 reads YFSETQ. The CDR3 consists of 15 residues. V lost 0 bases and J lost 7, with 13 bases in between. The chain's CDR3 is CASSLGLGFGEKLFF. The CDR3 DNA reads as TGCGCCAGCAGCTTGGGACTAGGCTTCGGTGAAAAACTGTTTTTT.

The gene calls are TRBV15 and TRBJ2-3; weak D call: TRBD1 (7 bases). CDR3 length: 16 residues. Germline CDR1 is LNHNV and CDR2 is YYDKDF (reference sequence). V lost 6 bases to trimming and J lost 4 bases, with 20 bases between them. The CDR3 nucleotides read TGTGCCACCAGTTATACCCGGGGGCAGGGGGCAGATACGCAGTATTTT. It encodes CATSYTRGQGADTQYF.